Following are 26 T cell receptor beta chains from one sample sequenced in a study of identical twins (dated by TCRdb to 2016 to 2017). Preparation of the library involved 5' RACE. The instrument given in TCRdb is Illumina HiSeq 2000. TCRdb cleaned the public reads at Q25 with fastp, built clones with MiXCR and kept in-frame beta chains. Each CDR3 protein appears once, grouped with its most common genes and DNA. The sample contains approximately 550,000 distinct CDR3 sequences, about a fifth of them found a single time. Clones ranked in the top ten supply around 0.47% of the sample. This sample also appeared in a second study, on yellow fever vaccine responses in identical twins.

Sequenced input: CD4+ T cells sorted from blood. The receptors here all came from a woman between 18 and 29 years old in good health.

This clonotype was counted a few times. The rearrangement links TRBV20-1 to TRBJ2-3; D may match TRBD1 or TRBD2 (5 bases each). This CDR3 has 16 residues. V lost 4 bases and J lost 0, with 17 bases in between. Per the germline V gene, CDR1 is DFQATT and CDR2 is SNEGSKA (reference sequence). The CDR3 bases are TGCAGTGCTACCGGGACGACGAATACTAGCACAGATACGCAGTATTTT. The encoded protein is CSATGTTNTSTDTQYF.

The genes are TRBV6-1 and TRBJ1-2; D unclear. Looked up from germline, CDR1 is MNHNS and CDR2 is SASEGT. The CDR3 is 17 residues long. With 6 bases removed from V and 0 bases from J, the gap between germline ends came to 20 bases. CDR3 bases: TGTGCCAGCAGCCTACAAAGGCTCAGCCCAGCTAACTATGGCTACACCTTC. Its translation: CASSLQRLSPANYGYTF.

The chain has TRBV11-2 and TRBJ2-7, with D perhaps being TRBD1 or TRBD2 (5 bases each). The CDR3 length is 14 residues. CDR1 and CDR2 from the germline V gene are SGHAT and FQNNGV. Between the trimmed V and J ends, which lost 1 base and 2 bases, there was a span of 9 bases. CDR3 in DNA: TGTGCCAGCAGCTTAGTTGGGGGAACCTACGAGCAGTACGTC. This gives the protein CASSLVGGTYEQYV.

There are many counts of this clonotype. The chain couples TRBV27 to TRBJ2-1; D remains unclear. This CDR3 is 12 amino acids long. With 2 bases removed from V and 10 bases from J, the gap between germline ends came to 9 bases. The germline V gene has CDR1 MNHEY and CDR2 SMNVEV (reference sequence). The CDR3 bases are TGTGCCAGCAGTTTAAAAGGAAGGGAGCAGTTCTTC. Protein sequence: CASSLKGREQFF.

This clonotype was found many times. V gene TRBV29-1 combines with J gene TRBJ1-1, with TRBD1 matching 7 bases. The CDR3 totals 12 residues. V gave up 7 bases and J gave up 1 base; unmatched junction bases: 3. Germline loops: CDR1 SQVTM, CDR2 ANQGSEA. For the CDR3, the DNA is TGCAGCGGATACAGGGGGAACACTGAAGCTTTCTTT. It specifies CSGYRGNTEAFF.

The V and J genes are TRBV3-1 and TRBJ2-7, with 7 bases lining up with TRBD2. Trimming took 4 bases from V and 4 from J; bases not matched to a gene: 10. Germline V CDR1 and CDR2: LGHDT, YNNKEL (reference sequence). This CDR3 spans 15 amino acids. CDR3 loop: CASSRYSSGPYEQYF. The CDR3 DNA is TGTGCCAGCAGCCGTTACTCTAGCGGACCTTACGAGCAGTACTTC.

The V gene is TRBV20-1, the J gene TRBJ2-3, with 9 bases lining up with TRBD2. J was trimmed by 4 bases and V by 0 bases; bases with no gene match: 8. This CDR3 is 16 amino acids long. Germline loops: CDR1 DFQATT, CDR2 SNEGSKA (reference sequence). The CDR3 spells CSARDSSGRSADTQYF. As DNA, the CDR3 is TGCAGTGCTAGAGATTCCAGCGGGAGGAGCGCAGATACGCAGTATTTT.

The chain couples TRBV9 to TRBJ2-1; 9 bases map to TRBD1. The length of the CDR3 is 15 residues. Germline assignment: CDR1 SGDLS and CDR2 YYNGEE. Unmatched junction bases numbered 5, after V lost 3 bases and J lost 4 bases. This chain's CDR3 is CASSGRDRAYNEQFF. Here the CDR3 DNA reads TGTGCCAGCAGCGGGAGGGACAGGGCTTACAATGAGCAGTTCTTC.

The chain uses TRBV20-1 and TRBJ2-1; TRBD2 matches 7 bases. The V and J ends lost 0 bases and 7 bases, in that order; junction bases with no gene match: 12. From germline, CDR1 is DFQATT and CDR2 SNEGSKA (reference sequence). The length of the CDR3 is 16 residues. The CDR3: CSARDIGGGPGNEQFF. The CDR3 nucleotides read TGCAGTGCTAGAGATATCGGGGGAGGGCCAGGGAATGAGCAGTTCTTC.

This sequence joins TRBV29-1 and TRBJ1-1, with D possibly being TRBD1 (5 bases). This CDR3 region has 13 residues. Trimming took off 6 bases at V and 4 bases at J, with 15 bases between the two ends. From germline, CDR1 is SQVTM and CDR2 ANQGSEA. CDR3 residues: CSVASGKGTEAFF. The CDR3 DNA reads as TGCAGCGTCGCCTCAGGGAAAGGCACTGAAGCTTTCTTT.

This clonotype was seen a handful of times. This sequence joins TRBV7-2 and TRBJ2-1, with D tentatively TRBD2 (5 bases). V was clipped by 2 bases and J by 2 bases, with 31 bases between them. The CDR3 has 22 amino acids. Germline V CDR1 and CDR2: SGHTA, FQGNSA. The CDR3 bases are TGTGCCAGCAGCTTACTAGCTTTCTCGACGAACGGGATACCTAGAACCTACAATGAGCAGTTCTTC. This codes for CASSLLAFSTNGIPRTYNEQFF. Combining the CDR3 with reference TRBV7-2 and TRBJ2-1 gives the whole variable domain GAGVSQSPSNKVTEKGKDVELRCDPISGHTALYWYRQSLGQGLEFLIYFQGNSAPDKSGLPSDRFSAERTGGSVSTLTIQRTQQEDSAVYLCASSLLAFSTNGIPRTYNEQFFGPGTRLTVL.

The J gene is TRBJ2-1, the V gene TRBV7-6; D remains unclear. V was clipped by 3 bases and J by 10 bases, with 13 bases between them. This CDR3 is 13 amino acids long. Germline assignment: CDR1 SGHVS and CDR2 FNYEAQ. For the CDR3, the DNA is TGTGCCAGCAGCTTGTCGACAAGGGCCGAGCAGTTCTTC. Translated, it gives CASSLSTRAEQFF.

V gene TRBV28 combines with J gene TRBJ1-5; 8 nucleotides align to TRBD1. The CDR3 totals 15 residues. Germline V gene sequence: CDR1 MDHEN, CDR2 SYDVKM. Trimming cost V 2 bases and J 7 bases; bases outside gene matches: 7. The CDR3 spells CASSLQGAGGQPQHF. CDR3 nucleotides: TGTGCCAGCAGTTTACAGGGGGCAGGCGGGCAGCCCCAGCATTTT.

This clonotype has a handful of counts. The CDR3 region is CASSYSGGTAYNEQFF. The CDR3 DNA reads TGTGCCAGCAGCTACTCCGGAGGGACAGCCTACAATGAGCAGTTCTTC. The chain uses TRBV7-3 and TRBJ2-1; D might be TRBD1 (7 bases). V shed 4 bases and J shed 2 bases, with 15 bases lying between them. Germline V gene lookup returns CDR1 SGHTA and CDR2 FQGTGA. The CDR3 runs 16 residues.

A few counts support this clonotype. CDR3 in DNA: TGTGCCACCCGGGGACAGGGTGGGCCCGGAAACACCATATATTTT. As protein: CATRGQGGPGNTIYF. The chain has TRBV28 and TRBJ1-3; 9 bases are a match to TRBD1. The germline gives CDR1 MDHEN, CDR2 SYDVKM. The CDR3 spans 15 residues. V was clipped by 10 bases and J by 4 bases; unmatched bases: 11.

The chain couples TRBV5-1 to TRBJ2-3, with 7 bases matching TRBD2. V was pared by 4 bases and J by 0 bases, with 8 bases of the junction left unmatched. The CDR3 contains 16 residues. Germline V gene lookup returns CDR1 SGHRS and CDR2 YFSETQ. In DNA form, the CDR3 reads TGCGCCAGCAGCATCCACAGCGGGGCTAGCACAGATACGCAGTATTTT. Encoded protein: CASSIHSGASTDTQYF.

J is TRBJ2-3 and V is TRBV3-1, with D perhaps matching TRBD1 (6 bases). CDR3 length equals 16 residues. CDR1 and CDR2 from the germline V gene are LGHDT and YNNKEL (reference sequence). V dropped 2 bases and J dropped 4 bases, with 16 bases sitting between them. CDR3 coding DNA: TGTGCCAGCAGCCAAAGTTTATCAGGGGCTGCAGATACGCAGTATTTT. It yields the protein CASSQSLSGAADTQYF.

This clonotype was recorded a few times. The V gene is TRBV12-3 or TRBV12-4, the J gene TRBJ2-1, with D possibly being TRBD2 (6 bases). With 10 bases removed from V and 7 bases from J, the gap between germline ends came to 14 bases. This CDR3 has 12 residues. CDR3 loop: CATRSAGNEQFF. The CDR3 region has the DNA TGTGCCACCCGTTCCGCGGGGAATGAGCAGTTCTTC.

This clonotype was recorded a few times. V is TRBV10-3 and J is TRBJ2-3; D remains ambiguous. Looked up from germline, CDR1 is ENHRY and CDR2 is SYGVKD. V was cut by 3 bases and J by 11 bases, with 12 bases left in between. This CDR3 comprises 12 residues. Here the CDR3 DNA reads TGTGCCATCAGTGATGTAGTCCCAAGGCAGTATTTT. Its protein is CAISDVVPRQYF.

This clonotype was recorded a few times. V usage is TRBV3-1 and J usage is TRBJ2-1; 16 bases map to TRBD2. This CDR3 is 16 amino acids long. The ends lost 0 bases at V and 14 bases at J; junction bases unmatched: 7. CDR1 and CDR2 (germline): LGHDT, YNNKEL (reference sequence). CDR3 DNA sequence: TGTGCCAGCAGCCAAGAAAAGGGGACTAGCGGGGGGGCAAAGTTCTTC. This translates into CASSQEKGTSGGAKFF.

This chain connects TRBV6-1 to TRBJ2-1, with 8 nucleotides matching TRBD1. There are 16 residues in the CDR3. J gave up 3 bases and V 6 bases, and 10 bases lay outside the gene matches. Germline V gives CDR1 MNHNS, CDR2 SASEGT. The CDR3, as DNA: TGTGCCAGCAGCTGGATATCAGGGGGCCTCTACAATGAGCAGTTCTTC. As protein: CASSWISGGLYNEQFF.

The table lists this clonotype with a few counts. The chain has TRBV5-1 and TRBJ2-1, with 7 positions matching TRBD1. V trimming: 0 bases; J trimming: 4 bases; junction bases outside the gene matches: 4. This CDR3 contains 15 residues. CDR1 is SGHRS and CDR2 is YFSETQ in the germline V gene. DNA for the CDR3: TGCGCCAGCAGCTTGGTATTGACAGGGTACAATGAGCAGTTCTTC. Its protein is CASSLVLTGYNEQFF.

This clonotype was seen a handful of times. The chain links TRBV5-1 to TRBJ1-5; unclear D gene. There are 13 residues in the CDR3. The germline gives CDR1 SGHRS, CDR2 YFSETQ. The germline V and J ends were trimmed by 1 base and 2 bases, with 4 bases remaining between them. The CDR3 spells CASSLNGNQPQHF. CDR3 nucleotides: TGCGCCAGCAGCTTGAATGGCAATCAGCCCCAGCATTTT.

The rearrangement joins TRBV6-5 to TRBJ2-1; 9 positions agree with TRBD2. The CDR3 covers 16 residues. Germline V gene lookup returns CDR1 MNHEY and CDR2 SVGAGI. The trim removed 0 bases at V and 6 bases at J, leaving 6 bases unmatched. CDR3 amino acids: CASSYSYSGSANEQFF. The CDR3 bases are TGTGCCAGCAGTTACTCGTATAGCGGGAGCGCCAATGAGCAGTTCTTC.

This clonotype occurred a few times. The chain links TRBV11-2 to TRBJ2-3; D is undetermined. Per germline, CDR1 SGHAT and CDR2 FQNNGV. V lost 5 bases, J lost 4 bases, and 19 bases lay in between. This CDR3 contains 16 residues. CDR3 nucleotides: TGTGCCAGCAGCCCACGACACCCTCAAGCCCCAGATACGCAGTATTTT. It encodes CASSPRHPQAPDTQYF.

The V gene is TRBV5-1, the J gene TRBJ2-1, with TRBD2 matching 13 bases. This CDR3 comprises 14 residues. Germline trimming cut 3 bases from V and 8 bases from J; bases unmatched to any gene: 2. The germline V gene has CDR1 SGHRS and CDR2 YFSETQ. The CDR3, as DNA: TGCGCCAGCAGCTGGACTAGCGGGAGCTATGAGCAGTTCTTC. Encoded protein: CASSWTSGSYEQFF.